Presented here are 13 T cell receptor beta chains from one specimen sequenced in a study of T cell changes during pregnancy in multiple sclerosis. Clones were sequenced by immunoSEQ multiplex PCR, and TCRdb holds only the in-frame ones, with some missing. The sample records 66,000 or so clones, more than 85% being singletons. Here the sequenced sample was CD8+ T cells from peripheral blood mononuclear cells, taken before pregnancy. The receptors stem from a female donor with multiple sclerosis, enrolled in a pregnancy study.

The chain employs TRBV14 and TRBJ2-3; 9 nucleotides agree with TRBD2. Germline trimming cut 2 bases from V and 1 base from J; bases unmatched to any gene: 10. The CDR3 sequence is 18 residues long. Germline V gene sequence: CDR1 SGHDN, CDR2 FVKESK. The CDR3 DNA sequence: TGTGCCAGCAGCCAACCCAGACTAGCGGAGGGAGGCACAGATACGCAGTATTTT. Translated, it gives CASSQPRLAEGGTDTQYF.

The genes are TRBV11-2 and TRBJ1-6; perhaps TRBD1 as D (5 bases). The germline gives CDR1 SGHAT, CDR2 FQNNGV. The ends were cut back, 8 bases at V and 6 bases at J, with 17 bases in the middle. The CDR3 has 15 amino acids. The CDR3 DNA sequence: TGTGCCAGCTTAGCCCCAGGGAAATCTAATTCACCCCTCCACTTT. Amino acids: CASLAPGKSNSPLHF.

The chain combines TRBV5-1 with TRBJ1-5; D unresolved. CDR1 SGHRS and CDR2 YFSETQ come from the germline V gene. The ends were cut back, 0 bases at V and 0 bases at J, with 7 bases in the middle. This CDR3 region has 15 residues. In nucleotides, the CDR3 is TGCGCCAGCAGCTTGGTCGGAGATAGCAATCAGCCCCAGCATTTT. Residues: CASSLVGDSNQPQHF.

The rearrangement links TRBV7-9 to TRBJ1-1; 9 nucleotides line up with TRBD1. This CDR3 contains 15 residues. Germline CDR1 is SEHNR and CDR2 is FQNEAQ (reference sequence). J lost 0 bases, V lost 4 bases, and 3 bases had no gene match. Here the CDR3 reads CASSWGQGMNTEAFF. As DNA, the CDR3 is TGTGCCAGCAGCTGGGGACAGGGTATGAACACTGAAGCTTTCTTT.

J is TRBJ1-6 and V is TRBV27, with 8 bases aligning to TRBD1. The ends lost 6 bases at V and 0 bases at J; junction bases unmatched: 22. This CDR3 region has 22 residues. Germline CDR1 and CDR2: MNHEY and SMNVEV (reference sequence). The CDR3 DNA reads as TGTGCCAGCAGAACAAAATCTCACCTCCAGGGGGCCTTCAGCTCCTATAATTCACCCCTCCACTTT. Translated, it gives CASRTKSHLQGAFSSYNSPLHF.

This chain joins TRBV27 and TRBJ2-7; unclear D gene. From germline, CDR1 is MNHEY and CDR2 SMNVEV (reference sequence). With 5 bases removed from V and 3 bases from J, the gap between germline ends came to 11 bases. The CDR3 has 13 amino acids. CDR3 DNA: TGTGCCAGCAGTCCTGGTGGTAGCTACGAGCAGTACTTC. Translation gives CASSPGGSYEQYF.

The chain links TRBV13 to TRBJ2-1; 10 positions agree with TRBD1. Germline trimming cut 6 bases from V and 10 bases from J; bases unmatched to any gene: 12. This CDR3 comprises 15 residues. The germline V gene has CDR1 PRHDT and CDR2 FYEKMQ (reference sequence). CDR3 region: CASSFPGQGLREQFF. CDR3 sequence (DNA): TGTGCCAGCAGTTTTCCGGGACAGGGGTTGCGGGAGCAGTTCTTC.

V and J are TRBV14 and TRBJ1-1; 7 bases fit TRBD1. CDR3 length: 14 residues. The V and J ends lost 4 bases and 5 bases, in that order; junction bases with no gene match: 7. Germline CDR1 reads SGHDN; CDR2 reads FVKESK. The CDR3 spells CASSPWTGGTEAFF. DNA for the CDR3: TGTGCCAGCAGCCCTTGGACAGGAGGGACTGAAGCTTTCTTT.

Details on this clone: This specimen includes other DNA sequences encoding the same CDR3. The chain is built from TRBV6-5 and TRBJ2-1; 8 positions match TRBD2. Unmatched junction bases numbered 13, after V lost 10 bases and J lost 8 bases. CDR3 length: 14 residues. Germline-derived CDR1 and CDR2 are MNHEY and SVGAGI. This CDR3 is CATGGSGVADEQFF. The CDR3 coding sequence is TGTGCCACCGGGGGTAGCGGGGTTGCGGATGAGCAGTTCTTC.

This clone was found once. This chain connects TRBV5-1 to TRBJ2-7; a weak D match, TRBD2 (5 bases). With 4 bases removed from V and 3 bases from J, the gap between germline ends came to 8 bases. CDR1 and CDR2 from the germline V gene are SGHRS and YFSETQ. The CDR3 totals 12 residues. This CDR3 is CASSSEGYEQYF. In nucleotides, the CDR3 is TGCGCCAGCAGCAGTGAGGGCTACGAGCAGTACTTC.

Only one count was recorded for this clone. CDR3 DNA sequence: TGTGCCAGTATGACCCCGGGAGGGAACAATGAGCAGTTCTTC. Amino acids: CASMTPGGNNEQFF. The V call is TRBV19, the J call TRBJ2-1, with 8 nucleotides matching TRBD2. V lost 7 bases to trimming and J lost 5 bases; unmatched junction nucleotides: 7. The CDR3 consists of 14 residues. Germline-derived CDR1 and CDR2 are LNHDA and SQIVND (reference sequence).

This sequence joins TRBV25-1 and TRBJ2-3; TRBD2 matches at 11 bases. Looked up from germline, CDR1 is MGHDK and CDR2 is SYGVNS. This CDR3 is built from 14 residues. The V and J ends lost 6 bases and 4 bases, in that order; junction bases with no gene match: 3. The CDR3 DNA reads TGTGCCAGCAGCCGTAGCGGGGGGGCAGATACGCAGTATTTT. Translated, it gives CASSRSGGADTQYF.

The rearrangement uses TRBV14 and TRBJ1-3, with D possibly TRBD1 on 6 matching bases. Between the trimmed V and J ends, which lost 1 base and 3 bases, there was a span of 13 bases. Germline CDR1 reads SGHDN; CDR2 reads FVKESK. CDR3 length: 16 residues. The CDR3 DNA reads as TGTGCCAGCAGCCAAGCCAGGGGAACATATGGAAACACCATATATTTT. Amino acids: CASSQARGTYGNTIYF.